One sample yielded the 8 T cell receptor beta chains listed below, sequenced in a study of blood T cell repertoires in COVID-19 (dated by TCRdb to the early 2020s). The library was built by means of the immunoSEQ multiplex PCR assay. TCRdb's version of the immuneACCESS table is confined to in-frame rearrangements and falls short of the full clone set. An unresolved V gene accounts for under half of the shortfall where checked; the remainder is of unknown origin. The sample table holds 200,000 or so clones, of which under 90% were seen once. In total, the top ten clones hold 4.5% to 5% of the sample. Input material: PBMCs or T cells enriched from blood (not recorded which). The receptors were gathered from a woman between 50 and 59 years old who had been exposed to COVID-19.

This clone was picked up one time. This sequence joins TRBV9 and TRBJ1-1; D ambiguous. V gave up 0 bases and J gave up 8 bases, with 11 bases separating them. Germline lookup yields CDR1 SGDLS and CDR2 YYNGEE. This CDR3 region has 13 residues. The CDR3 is CASSVGTLGEAFF. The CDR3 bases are TGTGCCAGCAGCGTAGGGACTTTAGGAGAAGCTTTCTTT.

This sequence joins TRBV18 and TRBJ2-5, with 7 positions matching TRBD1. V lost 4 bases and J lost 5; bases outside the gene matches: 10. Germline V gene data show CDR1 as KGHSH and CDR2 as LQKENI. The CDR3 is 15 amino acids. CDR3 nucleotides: TGTGCCAGCTCACGCCAGGGACAGCCGGGGGAGACCCAGTACTTC. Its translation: CASSRQGQPGETQYF.

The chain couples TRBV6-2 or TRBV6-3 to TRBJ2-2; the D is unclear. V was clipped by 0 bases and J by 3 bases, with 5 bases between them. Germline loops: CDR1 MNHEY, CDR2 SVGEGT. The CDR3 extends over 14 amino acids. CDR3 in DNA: TGTGCCAGCAGTTACTCACAAGACACCGGGGAGCTGTTTTTT. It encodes CASSYSQDTGELFF.

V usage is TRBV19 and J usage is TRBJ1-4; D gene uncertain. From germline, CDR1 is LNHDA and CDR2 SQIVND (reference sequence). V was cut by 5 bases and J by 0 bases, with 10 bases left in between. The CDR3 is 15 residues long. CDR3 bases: TGTGCCAGTAGTCGTGGCGGGCCAACTAATGAAAAACTGTTTTTT. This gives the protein CASSRGGPTNEKLFF.

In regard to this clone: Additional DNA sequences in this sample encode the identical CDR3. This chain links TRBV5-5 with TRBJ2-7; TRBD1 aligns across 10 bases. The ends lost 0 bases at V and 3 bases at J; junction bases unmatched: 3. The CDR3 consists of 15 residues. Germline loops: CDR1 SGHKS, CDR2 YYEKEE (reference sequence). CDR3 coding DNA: TGTGCCAGCAGCTTGGAGGGACAGGGGCGCTACGAGCAGTACTTC. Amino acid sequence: CASSLEGQGRYEQYF. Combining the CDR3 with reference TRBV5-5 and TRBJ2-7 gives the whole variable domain DAGVTQSPTHLIKTRGQQVTLRCSPISGHKSVSWYQQVLGQGPQFIFQYYEKEERGRGNFPDRFSARQFPNYSSELNVNALLLGDSALYLCASSLEGQGRYEQYFGPGTRLTVT.

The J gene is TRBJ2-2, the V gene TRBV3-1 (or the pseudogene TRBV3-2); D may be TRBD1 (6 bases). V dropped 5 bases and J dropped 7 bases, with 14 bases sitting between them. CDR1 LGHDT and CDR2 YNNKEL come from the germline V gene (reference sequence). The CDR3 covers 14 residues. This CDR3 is CASSSLAGDGELFF. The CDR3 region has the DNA TGTGCCAGCAGCTCCCTGGCAGGGGACGGGGAGCTGTTTTTT.

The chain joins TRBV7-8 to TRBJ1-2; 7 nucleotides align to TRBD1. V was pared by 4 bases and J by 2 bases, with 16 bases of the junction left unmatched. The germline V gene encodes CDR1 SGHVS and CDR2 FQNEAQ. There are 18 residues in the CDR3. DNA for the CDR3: TGTGCCAGCAGCTCAAGGGGCAACACAGGGGCGAAAAACTATGGCTACACCTTC. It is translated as CASSSRGNTGAKNYGYTF.

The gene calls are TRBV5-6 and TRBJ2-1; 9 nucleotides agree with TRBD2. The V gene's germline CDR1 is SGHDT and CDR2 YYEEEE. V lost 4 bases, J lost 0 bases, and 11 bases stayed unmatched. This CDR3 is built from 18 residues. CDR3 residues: CASSRPQSGGSSYNEQFF. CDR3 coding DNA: TGTGCCAGCAGCCGACCCCAAAGCGGGGGGAGCTCCTACAATGAGCAGTTCTTC. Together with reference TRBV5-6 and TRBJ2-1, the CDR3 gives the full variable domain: DAGVTQSPTHLIKTRGQQVTLRCSPKSGHDTVSWYQQALGQGPQFIFQYYEEEERQRGNFPDRFSGHQFPNYSSELNVNALLLGDSALYLCASSRPQSGGSSYNEQFFGPGTRLTVL.